A selection of T cell receptor beta chains follows, all from one sample in a study of blood T cell repertoires in COVID-19. The assay was immunoSEQ multiplex PCR, and TCRdb's table has in-frame clones only and misses some. This table holds over 250,000 clones, 80% to 90% found once. Sequencing input: PBMCs or T cells enriched from blood (not recorded which). These receptor sequences come from a woman under 30 who had recovered from COVID-19. Each CDR3 is given with its conserved first and last residue. The order of the fields is J gene, CDR3 length, D gene, clone size, V gene, CDR3 DNA, CDR3 protein. D genes are given only for firm matches. Clone size is stated in some rows and not others, as once, few, many or a class when expanded.

J gene: TRBJ2-5; CDR3 length: 12; D gene: NA; clone size: NA; V gene: TRBV10-2; CDR3 DNA: TGCGCCAGCAGTGTGGAGGGAGAGACCCAGTACTTC; CDR3 protein: CASSVEGETQYF
J gene: TRBJ2-5; CDR3 length: 13; D gene: NA; clone size: few; V gene: TRBV24-1; CDR3 DNA: TGTGCCACACGCTCCGGGGGATCAGAGACCCAGTACTTC; CDR3 protein: CATRSGGSETQYF
J gene: TRBJ1-1; CDR3 length: 13; D gene: NA; clone size: NA; V gene: TRBV12-3/TRBV12-4; CDR3 DNA: TGTGCCAGCAGTTTGGGAGGGTGGACTGAAGCTTTCTTT; CDR3 protein: CASSLGGWTEAFF
J gene: TRBJ2-2; CDR3 length: 16; D gene: TRBD2; clone size: NA; V gene: TRBV19; CDR3 DNA: TGTGCCAGTAGTTCGTTCCGGGGGGGAATCACCGGGGAGCTGTTTTTT; CDR3 protein: CASSSFRGGITGELFF
J gene: TRBJ1-1; CDR3 length: 14; D gene: NA; clone size: NA; V gene: TRBV4-3; CDR3 DNA: TGCGCCAGCAGCCAAGTCACCACAGCCACTGAAGCTTTCTTT; CDR3 protein: CASSQVTTATEAFF
J gene: TRBJ2-5; CDR3 length: 16; D gene: TRBD2; clone size: NA; V gene: TRBV18; CDR3 DNA: TGTGCCAGCTCACCATTTCTTTTAGCGGGGGAGGAGACCCAGTACTTC; CDR3 protein: CASSPFLLAGEETQYF
J gene: TRBJ1-2; CDR3 length: 14; D gene: NA; clone size: NA; V gene: TRBV6-5; CDR3 DNA: TGTGCCAGCAGTTCGCTGGACAGCTTATATGGCTACACCTTC; CDR3 protein: CASSSLDSLYGYTF
J gene: TRBJ1-1; CDR3 length: 15; D gene: TRBD1; clone size: NA; V gene: TRBV12-5; CDR3 DNA: TGTGCTAGTGGCCCGACAGGGGTGTTCGGCACTGAAGCTTTCTTT; CDR3 protein: CASGPTGVFGTEAFF
J gene: TRBJ1-6; CDR3 length: 13; D gene: NA; clone size: NA; V gene: TRBV15; CDR3 DNA: TGTGCCACCAAAACAGGTTATAATTCACCCCTCCACTTT; CDR3 protein: CATKTGYNSPLHF
J gene: TRBJ2-7; CDR3 length: 17; D gene: TRBD2; clone size: NA; V gene: TRBV6-2/TRBV6-3; CDR3 DNA: TGTGCCAGCAGTTTTTCCGGGTTCGGGAGGACGTCCGTCGAGCAGTACTTC; CDR3 protein: CASSFSGFGRTSVEQYF
J gene: TRBJ1-5; CDR3 length: 17; D gene: TRBD1; clone size: NA; V gene: TRBV7-8; CDR3 DNA: TGTGCCAGCAGCCGTCAAAGGACAGGGGGCAAACGTCAGCCCCAGCATTTT; CDR3 protein: CASSRQRTGGKRQPQHF
J gene: TRBJ1-1; CDR3 length: 15; D gene: TRBD1; clone size: few; V gene: TRBV19; CDR3 DNA: TGTGCCAGTACCAAGTTAGGACAGGGGAACACTGAAGCTTTCTTT; CDR3 protein: CASTKLGQGNTEAFF
J gene: TRBJ1-4; CDR3 length: 15; D gene: TRBD1; clone size: NA; V gene: TRBV11-2; CDR3 DNA: TGTGCCAGCAGCTTTTCCGTCCAGGGGGGCGAAAAACTGTTTTTT; CDR3 protein: CASSFSVQGGEKLFF
J gene: TRBJ1-4; CDR3 length: 16; D gene: NA; clone size: NA; V gene: TRBV4-1; CDR3 DNA: TGCGCCAGCAGCCAGGTGCCGGGTTTCCTTAATGAAAAACTGTTTTTT; CDR3 protein: CASSQVPGFLNEKLFF
J gene: TRBJ2-6; CDR3 length: 14; D gene: NA; clone size: NA; V gene: TRBV19; CDR3 DNA: TGTGCCAGTACCGACAGTGGTGGGGCCAACGTCCTGACTTTC; CDR3 protein: CASTDSGGANVLTF
J gene: TRBJ2-7; CDR3 length: 15; D gene: TRBD2; clone size: once; V gene: TRBV7-9; CDR3 DNA: TGTGCCAGCAGCTTAGGGCGGGGGGAGTCCTACGAGCAGTACTTC; CDR3 protein: CASSLGRGESYEQYF
J gene: TRBJ2-7; CDR3 length: 14; D gene: NA; clone size: NA; V gene: TRBV7-2; CDR3 DNA: TGTGCCAGCAGCAACCCCACTGCCGGGGGTGTGCAGTACTTC; CDR3 protein: CASSNPTAGGVQYF
J gene: TRBJ2-1; CDR3 length: 15; D gene: NA; clone size: few; V gene: TRBV5-1; CDR3 DNA: TGCGCCAGCAGCCCCACAGCGGCACCGGACAATGAGCAGTTCTTC; CDR3 protein: CASSPTAAPDNEQFF
J gene: TRBJ2-3; CDR3 length: 17; D gene: TRBD2; clone size: NA; V gene: TRBV4-3; CDR3 DNA: TGCGCCAGCAGCCGCAACTTACTAGCGGGGAGCACAGATACGCAGTATTTT; CDR3 protein: CASSRNLLAGSTDTQYF
J gene: TRBJ2-5; CDR3 length: 19; D gene: TRBD2; clone size: NA; V gene: TRBV5-1; CDR3 DNA: TGCGCCAGCAGCCTGTGGTGGACCTCTAGCGGGGGGGCAGTTGAGACCCAGTACTTC; CDR3 protein: CASSLWWTSSGGAVETQYF
J gene: TRBJ2-7; CDR3 length: 15; D gene: TRBD2; clone size: NA; V gene: TRBV18; CDR3 DNA: TGTGCCAGCTCACCAGGGCCAGCGGGAACCTACGAGCAGTACTTC; CDR3 protein: CASSPGPAGTYEQYF
J gene: TRBJ2-1; CDR3 length: 16; D gene: NA; clone size: few; V gene: TRBV7-9; CDR3 DNA: TGTGCCAGCAGCTTAGATCAGGGTCTTTTCTACAATGAGCAGTTCTTC; CDR3 protein: CASSLDQGLFYNEQFF
J gene: TRBJ1-1; CDR3 length: 14; D gene: NA; clone size: NA; V gene: TRBV29-1; CDR3 DNA: TGCAGCGTTCCATCAATAGGGGGGAACACTGAAGCTTTCTTT; CDR3 protein: CSVPSIGGNTEAFF
J gene: TRBJ2-2; CDR3 length: 15; D gene: TRBD1; clone size: NA; V gene: TRBV7-6; CDR3 DNA: TGTGCCAGCAGCTTCGGGACAGGAGAAATCGGGGAGCTGTTTTTT; CDR3 protein: CASSFGTGEIGELFF
J gene: TRBJ1-1; CDR3 length: 14; D gene: TRBD1; clone size: NA; V gene: TRBV5-1; CDR3 DNA: TGCGCCAGCAGCTCGACAGGGGAGAACACTGAAGCTTTCTTT; CDR3 protein: CASSSTGENTEAFF
J gene: TRBJ1-4; CDR3 length: 15; D gene: NA; clone size: NA; V gene: TRBV5-1; CDR3 DNA: TGCGCCAGCAGTCATGGGACTAGTACCAATGAAAAACTGTTTTTT; CDR3 protein: CASSHGTSTNEKLFF
J gene: TRBJ1-4; CDR3 length: 15; D gene: NA; clone size: once; V gene: TRBV4-1; CDR3 DNA: TGCGCCAGCAGCCTCCGGACAGATGGTCACGAAAAACTGTTTTTT; CDR3 protein: CASSLRTDGHEKLFF
J gene: TRBJ1-6; CDR3 length: 14; D gene: TRBD1; clone size: NA; V gene: TRBV11-2; CDR3 DNA: TGTGCCAGCAGCCCCCTCGGACAGGGGTCACCCCTCCACTTT; CDR3 protein: CASSPLGQGSPLHF
J gene: TRBJ1-2; CDR3 length: 15; D gene: NA; clone size: NA; V gene: TRBV5-6; CDR3 DNA: TGTGCCAGCAGCTTGGCGGGCGTGGGGGCCTCTGGCTACACCTTC; CDR3 protein: CASSLAGVGASGYTF
J gene: TRBJ2-1; CDR3 length: 19; D gene: TRBD2; clone size: NA; V gene: TRBV5-1; CDR3 DNA: TGCGCCAGCAGCTTGGAGGGGCTAGCGGTAGGACTCTCCTACAATGAGCAGTTCTTC; CDR3 protein: CASSLEGLAVGLSYNEQFF
J gene: TRBJ1-2; CDR3 length: 14; D gene: TRBD1; clone size: NA; V gene: TRBV5-4; CDR3 DNA: TGTGCCAGCAGCAGCCGGGACAGGGTTCCTGGCTACACCTTC; CDR3 protein: CASSSRDRVPGYTF
J gene: TRBJ1-1; CDR3 length: 20; D gene: TRBD1; clone size: NA; V gene: TRBV7-2; CDR3 DNA: TGTGCCAGCAGCTTAGCCTCAGACAGGGGGCTCGTAGGACGCGGCACTGAAGCTTTCTTT; CDR3 protein: CASSLASDRGLVGRGTEAFF
J gene: TRBJ1-2; CDR3 length: 15; D gene: NA; clone size: NA; V gene: TRBV9; CDR3 DNA: TGTGCCAGCAGCGCCCGGGACACTCGGAACTATGGCTACACCTTC; CDR3 protein: CASSARDTRNYGYTF
J gene: TRBJ2-7; CDR3 length: 19; D gene: TRBD2; clone size: NA; V gene: TRBV7-8; CDR3 DNA: TGTGCCAGCAGCTTTCCCCAAGGGCTAGCGGGAGGGATAGGGGACGAGCAGTACTTC; CDR3 protein: CASSFPQGLAGGIGDEQYF
J gene: TRBJ1-1; CDR3 length: 15; D gene: NA; clone size: NA; V gene: TRBV19; CDR3 DNA: TGTGCCAGTAGGGTGGAGGAACGGATGAACACTGAAGCTTTCTTT; CDR3 protein: CASRVEERMNTEAFF
J gene: TRBJ2-5; CDR3 length: 19; D gene: NA; clone size: NA; V gene: TRBV27; CDR3 DNA: TGTGCCAGCAGACCCAGGAGCGGGCAGGAACCTTGGTACCAAGAGACCCAGTACTTC; CDR3 protein: CASRPRSGQEPWYQETQYF
J gene: TRBJ1-5; CDR3 length: 14; D gene: NA; clone size: NA; V gene: TRBV7-2; CDR3 DNA: TGTGCCAGCAACCCGGGATGGGTAAATCAGCCCCAGCATTTT; CDR3 protein: CASNPGWVNQPQHF
J gene: TRBJ1-5; CDR3 length: 13; D gene: NA; clone size: few; V gene: TRBV7-2; CDR3 DNA: TGTGCCAGCAGCTTTGGCCAGAATCAGCCCCAGCATTTT; CDR3 protein: CASSFGQNQPQHF
J gene: TRBJ2-7; CDR3 length: 15; D gene: NA; clone size: NA; V gene: TRBV5-1; CDR3 DNA: TGCGCCAGCAGCCCTCCGAGCAGGGGACGGTACGAGCAGTACTTC; CDR3 protein: CASSPPSRGRYEQYF
J gene: TRBJ1-6; CDR3 length: 15; D gene: NA; clone size: NA; V gene: TRBV30; CDR3 DNA: TGTGCCTCGACCGGGACATCGGCGGCTAATTCACCCCTCCACTTT; CDR3 protein: CASTGTSAANSPLHF
J gene: TRBJ1-4; CDR3 length: 15; D gene: TRBD1; clone size: NA; V gene: TRBV15; CDR3 DNA: TGTGCCACCAGCAGCATAACAGGGGGTACTGAAAAACTGTTTTTT; CDR3 protein: CATSSITGGTEKLFF
J gene: TRBJ2-3; CDR3 length: 13; D gene: NA; clone size: NA; V gene: TRBV4-2; CDR3 DNA: TGTGCCAGCAGCCAAGATCTAGCAGAGACGCAGTATTTT; CDR3 protein: CASSQDLAETQYF